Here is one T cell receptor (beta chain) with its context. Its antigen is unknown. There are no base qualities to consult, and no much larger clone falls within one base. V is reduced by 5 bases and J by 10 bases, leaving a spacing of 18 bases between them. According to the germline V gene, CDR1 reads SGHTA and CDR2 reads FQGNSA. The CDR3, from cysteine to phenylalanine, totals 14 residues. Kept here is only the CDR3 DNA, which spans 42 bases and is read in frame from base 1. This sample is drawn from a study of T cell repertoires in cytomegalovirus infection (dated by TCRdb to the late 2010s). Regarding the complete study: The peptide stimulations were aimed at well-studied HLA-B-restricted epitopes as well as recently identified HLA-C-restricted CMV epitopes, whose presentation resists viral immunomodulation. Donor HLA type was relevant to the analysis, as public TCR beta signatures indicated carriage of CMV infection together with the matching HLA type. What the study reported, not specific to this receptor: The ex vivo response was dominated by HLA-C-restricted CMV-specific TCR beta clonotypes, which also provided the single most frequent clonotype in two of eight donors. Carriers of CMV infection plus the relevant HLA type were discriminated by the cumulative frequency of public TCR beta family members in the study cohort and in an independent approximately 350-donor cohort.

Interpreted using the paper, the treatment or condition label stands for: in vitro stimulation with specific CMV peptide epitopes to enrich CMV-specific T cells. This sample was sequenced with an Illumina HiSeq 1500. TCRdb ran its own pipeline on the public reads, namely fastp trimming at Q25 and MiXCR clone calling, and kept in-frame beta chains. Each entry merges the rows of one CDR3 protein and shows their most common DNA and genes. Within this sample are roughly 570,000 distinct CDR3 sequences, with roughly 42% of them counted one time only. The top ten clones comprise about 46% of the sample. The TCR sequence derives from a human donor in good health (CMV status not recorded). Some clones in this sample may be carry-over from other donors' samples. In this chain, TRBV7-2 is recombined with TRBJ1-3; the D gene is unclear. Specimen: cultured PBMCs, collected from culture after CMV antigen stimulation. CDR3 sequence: CASSPGRAGRTIYF. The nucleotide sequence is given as TGTGCCAGCAGCCCCGGTCGGGCCGGGAGGACCATATATTTT.